These T cell receptor beta chains were read from a single sample in a study of technical replicates of blood from a handful of donors. Only in-frame clones appear in the TCRdb table, and some are missing; sequencing was by immunoSEQ multiplex PCR. The sample lists 75,000 to 100,000 clones, over 90% occurring once. Sequencing was carried out using T cells isolated from PBMCs. These receptors were obtained from a human donor in good health. Both conserved end residues are part of each CDR3. The D gene is left open where the match is weak. Some rows have no size entry. The others give once, few or many, or a class for an expanded clone.

V	D	size	J	CDR3	DNA
TRBV5-1	TRBD1	once	TRBJ2-7	CASSSRDSYEQYF	TGCGCCAGCAGCTCCCGGGACAGCTACGAGCAGTACTTC
TRBV27	TRBD1	.	TRBJ2-3	CASSLGIQGASTDTQYF	TGTGCCAGCAGTTTGGGTATCCAGGGGGCTAGCACAGATACGCAGTATTTT
TRBV5-1	.	.	TRBJ1-5	CASSTGLRNQPQHF	TGCGCCAGCAGCACGGGACTGCGAAATCAGCCCCAGCATTTT
TRBV14	.	.	TRBJ2-7	CASSKAGFNEQYF	TGTGCCAGCAGCAAAGCGGGTTTCAACGAGCAGTACTTC
TRBV7-9	TRBD2	.	TRBJ2-1	CASSLELAGRLQFF	TGTGCCAGCAGCTTAGAGTTAGCGGGGCGTCTACAGTTCTTC
TRBV7-8	.	.	TRBJ1-2	CASSSEAGLTNYGYTF	TGTGCCAGCAGCTCAGAGGCGGGTCTAACTAACTATGGCTACACCTTC
TRBV6-4	.	.	TRBJ2-3	CASSDRVSTDTQYF	TGTGCCAGCAGTGACCGAGTAAGCACAGATACGCAGTATTTT
TRBV6-5	.	.	TRBJ2-5	CASRGQKETQYF	TGTGCCAGCAGGGGACAAAAAGAGACCCAGTACTTC
TRBV19	.	once	TRBJ1-5	CASSSGARDNQPQHF	TGTGCCAGTAGTAGTGGAGCCCGGGATAATCAGCCCCAGCATTTT
TRBV20-1	.	.	TRBJ2-1	CSALGNEQFF	TGCAGTGCCCTAGGAAATGAGCAGTTCTTC
TRBV5-1	.	.	TRBJ1-3	CASSLGQLSSGNTIYF	TGCGCCAGCAGCTTGGGACAGTTAAGCTCTGGAAACACCATATATTTT
TRBV27	TRBD2	once	TRBJ2-7	CASSLRVAGGTPYEQYF	TGTGCCAGCAGTTTACGAGTAGCGGGAGGGACCCCTTACGAGCAGTACTTC
TRBV27	.	once	TRBJ1-2	CASSTAGAPLILYGYTF	TGTGCCAGCAGTACCGCTGGGGCTCCCCTAATCTTATATGGCTACACCTTC
TRBV19	.	.	TRBJ2-5	CASSIVSQVSETQYF	TGTGCCAGTAGTATAGTCTCACAGGTTTCGGAGACCCAGTACTTC
TRBV5-1	.	.	TRBJ1-1	CASSWGTLNTEAFF	TGCGCCAGCAGCTGGGGGACACTGAACACTGAAGCTTTCTTT
TRBV9	TRBD1	.	TRBJ1-1	CASSVRIGQGGTEAFF	TGTGCCAGCAGCGTAAGGATCGGACAGGGTGGGACTGAAGCTTTCTTT
TRBV7-6	TRBD1	.	TRBJ1-1	CASSPRQGMNTEAFF	TGTGCCAGCAGCCCTCGACAGGGGATGAACACTGAAGCTTTCTTT
TRBV6-1	TRBD1	.	TRBJ2-3	CASSRDRSADTQYF	TGTGCCAGCAGCCGGGACAGGTCCGCAGATACGCAGTATTTT
TRBV5-1	TRBD1	.	TRBJ2-4	CASSGQGSPGDIQYF	TGCGCCAGCAGCGGACAGGGATCCCCCGGAGACATTCAGTACTTC
TRBV6-5	.	few	TRBJ1-1	CASRDRRGTEAFF	TGTGCCAGCAGGGACAGAAGGGGCACTGAAGCTTTCTTT
TRBV15	.	.	TRBJ2-7	CATSREYGGGQYF	TGTGCCACCAGCAGAGAATACGGTGGTGGGCAGTACTTC
TRBV29-1	TRBD1	few	TRBJ2-1	CSVEPSGQGMRNEQFF	TGCAGCGTTGAGCCCTCCGGACAGGGGATGCGTAATGAGCAGTTCTTC
TRBV2	TRBD2	.	TRBJ2-1	CASSDERGNEQFF	TGTGCCAGCAGTGATGAGCGGGGCAATGAGCAGTTCTTC
TRBV21-1	.	.	TRBJ2-5	CASRRETQETQYF	TGTGCCAGCAGACGGGAGACACAAGAGACCCAGTACTTC
TRBV10-3	.	.	TRBJ2-7	CAISESAGRGAYEQYF	TGTGCCATCAGTGAGTCTGCGGGCAGGGGGGCCTACGAGCAGTACTTC
TRBV27	TRBD1	.	TRBJ1-5	CASSRGTGVPPQHF	TGTGCCAGCAGTCGAGGGACAGGGGTTCCGCCCCAGCATTTT
TRBV13	.	.	TRBJ2-3	CASSRGRTDTQYF	TGTGCCAGCAGCCGGGGGAGGACAGATACGCAGTATTTT
TRBV4-1	.	.	TRBJ1-5	CASSQEGGSNQPQHF	TGCGCCAGCAGCCAAGAAGGGGGTTCCAATCAGCCCCAGCATTTT
TRBV4-1	.	.	TRBJ2-7	CASSQAGVTYEQYF	TGCGCCAGCAGCCAAGCGGGAGTTACCTACGAGCAGTACTTC
TRBV6-5	.	.	TRBJ2-7	CASSPTEGGAYEQYF	TGTGCCAGCAGTCCCACCGAGGGAGGAGCCTACGAGCAGTACTTC
TRBV27	TRBD1	.	TRBJ1-2	CASRHLIWTGGRVGYTF	TGTGCCAGCAGACATCTGATTTGGACAGGGGGCAGGGTCGGCTACACCTTC
TRBV6-4	.	.	TRBJ2-3	CASSLNTDTQYF	TGTGCCAGCAGCCTTAACACAGATACGCAGTATTTT
TRBV27	TRBD1	.	TRBJ2-5	CASSLSRTGQETQYF	TGTGCCAGCAGTTTATCAAGGACAGGGCAAGAGACCCAGTACTTC
TRBV9	.	few	TRBJ2-1	CASSPDTKQFF	TGTGCCAGCAGCCCTGACACGAAGCAGTTCTTC
TRBV5-1	.	.	TRBJ2-5	CASSFSGPIETQYF	TGCGCCAGCAGCTTTTCGGGTCCGATAGAGACCCAGTACTTC
TRBV5-4	.	once	TRBJ1-1	CASSLDQDFGEAFF	TGTGCCAGCAGCTTGGATCAGGACTTCGGAGAAGCTTTCTTT
TRBV27	.	.	TRBJ2-1	CASSLSPYRAKFF	TGTGCCAGCAGTTTATCCCCCTACAGGGCCAAGTTCTTC
TRBV19	.	.	TRBJ1-2	CASSIRSVRFYGYTF	TGTGCCAGTAGTATACGAAGCGTACGGTTCTATGGCTACACCTTC
TRBV6-5	TRBD2	.	TRBJ2-1	CASSYGGSGTLSEQFF	TGTGCCAGCAGTTACGGGGGTAGCGGGACCCTCAGTGAGCAGTTCTTC
TRBV5-1	TRBD2	.	TRBJ2-7	CASSLVASGYEQYF	TGCGCCAGCAGCTTGGTTGCTAGCGGGTACGAGCAGTACTTC
TRBV28	.	.	TRBJ1-3	CASRSISGNTIYF	TGTGCCAGCAGGAGTATCTCTGGAAACACCATATATTTT